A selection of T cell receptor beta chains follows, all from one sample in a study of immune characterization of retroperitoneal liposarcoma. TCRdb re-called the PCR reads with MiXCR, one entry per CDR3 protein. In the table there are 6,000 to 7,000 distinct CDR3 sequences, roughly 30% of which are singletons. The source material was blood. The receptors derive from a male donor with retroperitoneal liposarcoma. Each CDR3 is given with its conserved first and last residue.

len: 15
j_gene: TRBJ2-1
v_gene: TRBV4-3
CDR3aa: CASSPAWEAAYEQFF

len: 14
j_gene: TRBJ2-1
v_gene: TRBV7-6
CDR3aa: CASSLLQGSYEQFF

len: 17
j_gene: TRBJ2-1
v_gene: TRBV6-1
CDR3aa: CASSSERGGEGYNEQFF

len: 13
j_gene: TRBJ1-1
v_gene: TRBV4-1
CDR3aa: CASSQVAGNEAFF

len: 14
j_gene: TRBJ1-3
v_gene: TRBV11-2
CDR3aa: CASSDRTAGNTIYF

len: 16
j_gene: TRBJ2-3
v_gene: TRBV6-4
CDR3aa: CASSDSTSGSTDTQYF

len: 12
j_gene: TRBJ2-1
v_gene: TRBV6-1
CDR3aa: CASSKAQGEQFF

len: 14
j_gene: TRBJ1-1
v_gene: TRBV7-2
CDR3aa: CASSFAVSRNEAFF

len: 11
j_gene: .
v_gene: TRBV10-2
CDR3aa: CASSEAYEQYF

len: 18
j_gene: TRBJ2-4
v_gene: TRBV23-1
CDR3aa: CASSQVRGTSGLKNIQYF

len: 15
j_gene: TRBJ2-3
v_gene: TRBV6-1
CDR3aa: CASSRSSPALDTQYF

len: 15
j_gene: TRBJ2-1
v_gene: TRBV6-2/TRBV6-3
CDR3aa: CASSYWLAGNNEQFF

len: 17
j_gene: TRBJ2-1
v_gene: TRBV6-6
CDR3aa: CASSYAGLAGVLNEQFF

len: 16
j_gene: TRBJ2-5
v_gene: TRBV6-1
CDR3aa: CASSDVLAGATETQYF

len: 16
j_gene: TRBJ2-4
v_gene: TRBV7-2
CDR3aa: CASSSRTSGTYSIQYF

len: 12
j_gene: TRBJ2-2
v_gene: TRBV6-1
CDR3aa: CASRSFTGELFF

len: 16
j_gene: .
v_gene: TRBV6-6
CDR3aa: CASRGLAVGGSYEQYF

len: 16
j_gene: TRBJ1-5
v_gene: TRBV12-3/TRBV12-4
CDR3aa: CASSLIGIGGNQPQHF

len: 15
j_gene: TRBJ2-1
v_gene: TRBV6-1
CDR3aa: CASSEGLAGDFEQFF

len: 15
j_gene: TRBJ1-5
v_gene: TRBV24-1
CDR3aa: CATSDGQTSNQPQHF

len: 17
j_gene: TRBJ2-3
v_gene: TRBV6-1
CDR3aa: CASSVSGDRGRGDTQYF

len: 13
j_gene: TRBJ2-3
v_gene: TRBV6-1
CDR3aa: CASSQTVTDTQYF

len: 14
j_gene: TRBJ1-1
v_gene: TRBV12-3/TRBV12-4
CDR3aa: CASSQGQGNTEAFF

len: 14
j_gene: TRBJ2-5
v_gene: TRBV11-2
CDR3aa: CASSPQFGKETQYF

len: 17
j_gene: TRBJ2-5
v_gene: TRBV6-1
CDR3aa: CASSEILGTGGQETQYF

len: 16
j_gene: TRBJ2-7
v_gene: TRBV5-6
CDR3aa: CASSLANGGLAYEQYF

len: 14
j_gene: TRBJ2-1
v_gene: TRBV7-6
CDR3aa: CASSLARAGYEQFF

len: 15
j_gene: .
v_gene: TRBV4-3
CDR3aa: CASSFGTSGTYEQYF

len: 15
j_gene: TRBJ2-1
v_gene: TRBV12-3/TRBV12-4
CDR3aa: CASSLALRITDEQFF

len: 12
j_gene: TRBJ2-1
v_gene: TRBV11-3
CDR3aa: CASSLGPYEQFF

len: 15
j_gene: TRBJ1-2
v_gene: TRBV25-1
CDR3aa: CASSNTGAANYGYTF

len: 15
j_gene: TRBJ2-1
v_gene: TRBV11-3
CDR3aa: CASSLDPGTYNEQFF

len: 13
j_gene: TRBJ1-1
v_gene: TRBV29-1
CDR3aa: CSASTVSGTEAFF

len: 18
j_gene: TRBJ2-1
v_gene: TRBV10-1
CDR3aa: CASSESQRASGRFNEQFF

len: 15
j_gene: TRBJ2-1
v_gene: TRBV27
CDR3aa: CASSLRGQRNNEQFF

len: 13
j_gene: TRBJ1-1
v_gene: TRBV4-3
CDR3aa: CASSPQANTEAFF

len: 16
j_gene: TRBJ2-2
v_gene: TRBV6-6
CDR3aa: CASSYRFGANTGELFF

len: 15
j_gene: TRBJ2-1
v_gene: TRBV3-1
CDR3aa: CASSQDLAGGYEQFF

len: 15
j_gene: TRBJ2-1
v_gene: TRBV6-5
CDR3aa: CASSYRRGGSYEQFF

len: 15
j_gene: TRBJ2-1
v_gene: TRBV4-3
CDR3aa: CASSQYRDISYEQFF

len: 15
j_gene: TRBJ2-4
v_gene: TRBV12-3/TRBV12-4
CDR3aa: CASSYLSTGRGIQYF

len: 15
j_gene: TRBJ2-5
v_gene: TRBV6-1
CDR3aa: CASSFYKGRVNEQYF

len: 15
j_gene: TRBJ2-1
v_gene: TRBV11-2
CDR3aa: CASSFYPAGTETQFF

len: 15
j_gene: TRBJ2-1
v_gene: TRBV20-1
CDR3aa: CSARDRGGSGNEQFF

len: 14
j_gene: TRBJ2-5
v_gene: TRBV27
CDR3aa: CASSHDSSYNEQYF

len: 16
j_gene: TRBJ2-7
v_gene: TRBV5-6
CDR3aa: CASSWGGQGARGEQYF

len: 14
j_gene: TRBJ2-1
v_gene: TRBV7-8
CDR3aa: CASALTRTYNEQFF

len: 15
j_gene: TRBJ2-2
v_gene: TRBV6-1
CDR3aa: CASNPDNDRTGELFF